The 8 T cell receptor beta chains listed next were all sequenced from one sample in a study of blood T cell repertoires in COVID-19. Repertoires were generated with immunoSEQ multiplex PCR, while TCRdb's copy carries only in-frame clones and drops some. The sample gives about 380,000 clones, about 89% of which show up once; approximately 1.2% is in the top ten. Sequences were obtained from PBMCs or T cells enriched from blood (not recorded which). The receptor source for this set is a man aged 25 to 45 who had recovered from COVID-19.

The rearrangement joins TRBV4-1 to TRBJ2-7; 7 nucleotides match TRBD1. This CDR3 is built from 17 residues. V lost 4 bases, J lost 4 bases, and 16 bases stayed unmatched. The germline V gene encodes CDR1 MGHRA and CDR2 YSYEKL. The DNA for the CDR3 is TGCGCCAGCAGCCTCAACCCCCCGACAGGGCCGATTTACGAGCAGTACTTC. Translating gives CASSLNPPTGPIYEQYF.

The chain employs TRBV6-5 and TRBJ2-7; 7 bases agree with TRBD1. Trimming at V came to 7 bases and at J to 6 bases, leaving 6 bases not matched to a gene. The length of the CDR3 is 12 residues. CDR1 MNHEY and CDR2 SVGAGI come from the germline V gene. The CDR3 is CASNKPGGEQYF. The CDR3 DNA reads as TGTGCCAGCAATAAGCCAGGGGGCGAGCAGTACTTC.

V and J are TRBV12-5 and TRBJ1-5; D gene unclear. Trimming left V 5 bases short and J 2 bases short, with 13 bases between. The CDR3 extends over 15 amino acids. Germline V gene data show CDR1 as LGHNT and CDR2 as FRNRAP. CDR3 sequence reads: CASGGDLGGNQPQHF. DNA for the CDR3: TGTGCTAGTGGTGGTGACTTGGGAGGCAATCAGCCCCAGCATTTT.

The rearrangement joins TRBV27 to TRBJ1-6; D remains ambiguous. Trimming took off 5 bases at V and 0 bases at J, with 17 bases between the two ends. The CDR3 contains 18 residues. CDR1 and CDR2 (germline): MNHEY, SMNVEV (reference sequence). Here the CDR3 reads CASSPPPEASSYNSPLHF. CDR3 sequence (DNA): TGTGCCAGCAGTCCACCGCCGGAGGCGAGCTCCTATAATTCACCCCTCCACTTT.

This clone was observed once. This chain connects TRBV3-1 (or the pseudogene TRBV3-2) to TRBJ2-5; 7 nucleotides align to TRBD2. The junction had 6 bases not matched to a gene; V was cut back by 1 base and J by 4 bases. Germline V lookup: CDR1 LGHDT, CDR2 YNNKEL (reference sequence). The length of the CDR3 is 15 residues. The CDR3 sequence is CASSQVQGGGETQYF. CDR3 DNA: TGTGCCAGCAGCCAAGTCCAGGGCGGGGGAGAGACCCAGTACTTC.

This chain's CDR3 is CASSTGTSWEQFF. The CDR3 coding sequence is TGTGCCAGCAGCACGGGGACTAGTTGGGAGCAGTTCTTC. The chain is built from TRBV9 and TRBJ2-1, with 8 bases matching TRBD2. The CDR3 consists of 13 residues. Looked up from germline, CDR1 is SGDLS and CDR2 is YYNGEE. Losses at the gene ends were 4 bases for V and 10 bases for J; bases not matched to a gene: 7.

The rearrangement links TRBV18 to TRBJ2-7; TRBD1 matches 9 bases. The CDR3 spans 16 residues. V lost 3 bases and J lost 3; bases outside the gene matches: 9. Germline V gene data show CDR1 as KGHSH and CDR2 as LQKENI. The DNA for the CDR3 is TGTGCCAGCTCACCCGAGGACAGGGGATTTCTCTACGAGCAGTACTTC. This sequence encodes CASSPEDRGFLYEQYF.

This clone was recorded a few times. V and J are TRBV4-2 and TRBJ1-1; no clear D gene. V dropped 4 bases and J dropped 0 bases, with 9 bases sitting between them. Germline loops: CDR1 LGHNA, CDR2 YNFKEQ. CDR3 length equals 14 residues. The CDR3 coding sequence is TGTGCCAGCAGCCGGAGTGTGCTGAACACTGAAGCTTTCTTT. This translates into CASSRSVLNTEAFF.